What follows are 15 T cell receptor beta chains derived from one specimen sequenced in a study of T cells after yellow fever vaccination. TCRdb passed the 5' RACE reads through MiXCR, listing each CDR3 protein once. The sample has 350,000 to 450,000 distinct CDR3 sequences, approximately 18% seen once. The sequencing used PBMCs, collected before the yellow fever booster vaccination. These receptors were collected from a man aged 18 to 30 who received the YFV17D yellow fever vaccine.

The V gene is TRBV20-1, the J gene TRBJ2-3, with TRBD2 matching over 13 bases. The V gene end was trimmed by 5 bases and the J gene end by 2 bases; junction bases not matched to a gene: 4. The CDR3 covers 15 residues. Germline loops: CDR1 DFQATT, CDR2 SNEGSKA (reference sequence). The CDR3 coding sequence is TGCAGTGCTCGGACTAGCGGGGGATCCACAGATACGCAGTATTTT. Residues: CSARTSGGSTDTQYF.

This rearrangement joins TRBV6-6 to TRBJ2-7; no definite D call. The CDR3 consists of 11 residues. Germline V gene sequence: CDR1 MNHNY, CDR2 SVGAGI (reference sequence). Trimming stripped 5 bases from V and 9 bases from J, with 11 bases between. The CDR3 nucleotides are TGTGCCAGCAGTCCGATGACGATGCAGTACTTC. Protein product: CASSPMTMQYF.

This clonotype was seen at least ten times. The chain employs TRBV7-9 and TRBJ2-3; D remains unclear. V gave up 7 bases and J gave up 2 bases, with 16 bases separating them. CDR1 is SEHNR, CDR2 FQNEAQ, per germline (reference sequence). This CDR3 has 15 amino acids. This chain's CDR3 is CASTPSGGNTDTQYF. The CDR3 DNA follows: TGTGCCAGCACCCCCTCGGGTGGAAACACAGATACGCAGTATTTT.

The CDR3 reads CSATTGVSYVEQFF. For the CDR3, the DNA is TGCAGTGCGACTACAGGGGTGTCATACGTTGAGCAGTTCTTC. V and J are TRBV20-1 and TRBJ2-1, with TRBD1 matching 7 bases. The V gene's germline CDR1 is DFQATT and CDR2 SNEGSKA (reference sequence). The CDR3 spans 14 residues. J was trimmed by 9 bases and V by 6 bases; bases with no gene match: 14.

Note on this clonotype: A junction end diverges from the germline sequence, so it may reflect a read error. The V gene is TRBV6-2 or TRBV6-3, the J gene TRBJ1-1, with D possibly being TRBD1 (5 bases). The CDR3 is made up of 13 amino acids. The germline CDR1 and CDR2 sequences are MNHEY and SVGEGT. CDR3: CHPHPPGRDKAFF. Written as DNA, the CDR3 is TGCCACCCGCACCCTCCGGGGCGGGATAAAGCTTTCTTT.

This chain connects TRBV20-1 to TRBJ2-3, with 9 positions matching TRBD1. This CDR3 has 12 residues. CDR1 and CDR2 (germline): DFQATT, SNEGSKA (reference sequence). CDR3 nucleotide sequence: TGCAGAGTGGACAGGGGAAGAGATACGCAGTATTTT. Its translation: CRVDRGRDTQYF.

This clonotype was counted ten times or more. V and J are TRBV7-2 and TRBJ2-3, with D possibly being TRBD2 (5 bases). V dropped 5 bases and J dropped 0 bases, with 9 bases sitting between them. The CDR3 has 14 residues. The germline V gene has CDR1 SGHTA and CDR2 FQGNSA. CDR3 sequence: CASSPDSSTDTQYF. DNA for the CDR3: TGTGCCAGCAGCCCGGACTCTAGCACAGATACGCAGTATTTT.

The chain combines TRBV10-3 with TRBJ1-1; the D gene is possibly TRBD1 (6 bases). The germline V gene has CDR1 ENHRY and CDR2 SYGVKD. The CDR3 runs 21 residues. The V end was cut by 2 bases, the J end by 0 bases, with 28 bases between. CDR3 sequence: CAISEGREISCWTAMNTEAFF. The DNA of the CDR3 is TGTGCCATCAGTGAGGGTCGCGAAATTTCCTGTTGGACAGCTATGAACACTGAAGCTTTCTTT.

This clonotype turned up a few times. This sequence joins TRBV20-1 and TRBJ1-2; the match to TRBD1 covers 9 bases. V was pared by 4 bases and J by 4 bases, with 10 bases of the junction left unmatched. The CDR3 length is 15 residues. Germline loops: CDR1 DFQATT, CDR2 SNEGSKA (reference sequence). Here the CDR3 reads CSATPVLTGGYGYTF. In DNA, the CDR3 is TGCAGTGCTACCCCGGTACTGACAGGGGGCTATGGCTACACCTTC.

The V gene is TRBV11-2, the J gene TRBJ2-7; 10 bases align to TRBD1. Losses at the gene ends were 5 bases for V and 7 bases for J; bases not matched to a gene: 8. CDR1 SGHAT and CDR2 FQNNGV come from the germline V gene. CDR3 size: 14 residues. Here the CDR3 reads CASSPRQGAGEQYF. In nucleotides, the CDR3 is TGTGCCAGCAGCCCCCGACAGGGGGCGGGGGAGCAGTACTTC. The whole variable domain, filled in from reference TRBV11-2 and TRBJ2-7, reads EAGVAQSPRYKIIEKRQSVAFWCNPISGHATLYWYQQILGQGPKLLIQFQNNGVVDDSQLPKDRFSAERLKGVDSTLKIQPAKLEDSAVYLCASSPRQGAGEQYFGPGTRLTVT.

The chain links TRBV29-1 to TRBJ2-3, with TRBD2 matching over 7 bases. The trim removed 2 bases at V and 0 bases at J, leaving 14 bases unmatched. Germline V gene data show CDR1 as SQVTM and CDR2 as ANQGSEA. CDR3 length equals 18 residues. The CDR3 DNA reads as TGCAGCGTTGAAAGGGGAGGGAAAAGCTTCACTAGCACAGATACGCAGTATTTT. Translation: CSVERGGKSFTSTDTQYF.

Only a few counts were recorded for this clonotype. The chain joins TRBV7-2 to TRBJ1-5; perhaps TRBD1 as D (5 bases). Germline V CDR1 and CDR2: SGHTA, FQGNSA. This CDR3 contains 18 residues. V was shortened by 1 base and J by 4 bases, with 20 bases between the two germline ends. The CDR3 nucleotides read TGTGCCAGCAGCTTAGGCCCTCCAGGGCAAAGGGGAAATCAGCCCCAGCATTTT. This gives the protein CASSLGPPGQRGNQPQHF.

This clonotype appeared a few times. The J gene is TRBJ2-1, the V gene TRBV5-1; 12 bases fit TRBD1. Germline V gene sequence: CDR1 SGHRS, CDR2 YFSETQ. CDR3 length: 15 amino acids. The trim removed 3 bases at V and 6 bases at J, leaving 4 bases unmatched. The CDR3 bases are TGCGCCAGCAGCTCGGGACAGGGGGCGTTCAATGAGCAGTTCTTC. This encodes CASSSGQGAFNEQFF.

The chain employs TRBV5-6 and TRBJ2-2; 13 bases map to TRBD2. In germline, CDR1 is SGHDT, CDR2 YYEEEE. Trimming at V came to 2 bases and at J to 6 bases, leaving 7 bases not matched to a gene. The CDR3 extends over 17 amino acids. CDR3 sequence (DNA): TGTGCCAGCAGCTTAGGGGGACTAGCGGGGACGTCCGGGGAGCTGTTTTTT. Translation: CASSLGGLAGTSGELFF. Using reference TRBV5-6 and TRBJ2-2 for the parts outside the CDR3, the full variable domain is DAGVTQSPTHLIKTRGQQVTLRCSPKSGHDTVSWYQQALGQGPQFIFQYYEEEERQRGNFPDRFSGHQFPNYSSELNVNALLLGDSALYLCASSLGGLAGTSGELFFGEGSRLTVL.

CDR3 sequence (DNA): TGTGCCAGCAGCCCTAATAGCAGGGGTGAGACCCAGTACTTC. This encodes CASSPNSRGETQYF. This rearrangement joins TRBV7-3 to TRBJ2-5; D may be TRBD1 (6 bases). V was shortened by 5 bases and J by 5 bases, with 15 bases between the two germline ends. The CDR3 runs 14 residues. Germline CDR1 is SGHTA and CDR2 is FQGTGA.